Presented here are 4 T cell receptor beta chains from one specimen sequenced in a study of naive and memory T cell subsets. Reverse transcription of blood and skin TCR RNA was primed at alpha and beta constant regions. TCRdb re-analysed the 5' RACE reads in MiXCR, keeping a single row per CDR3 protein. Of approximately 24,000 distinct CDR3 sequences listed, roughly 23% were seen once; the top ten hold around 1.9%. RNA was extracted from 2.5 ml of whole blood of healthy adults. All receptors come from a female donor in good health.

This clonotype has at least ten counts. The gene calls are TRBV29-1 and TRBJ2-1; D may be TRBD1 (5 bases). CDR3 size: 13 residues. Trimming pared 3 bases from V and 6 bases from J, leaving 12 bases between. From germline, CDR1 is SQVTM and CDR2 ANQGSEA. CDR3 region: CSVEEEQGNEQFF. Here the CDR3 DNA reads TGCAGCGTTGAGGAAGAGCAGGGCAATGAGCAGTTCTTC.

The table lists this clonotype with a few counts. The chain is built from TRBV9 and TRBJ2-4; tentative D call: TRBD2 (5 bases). Germline CDR1 is SGDLS and CDR2 is YYNGEE. This CDR3 has 13 amino acids. V was shortened by 0 bases and J by 7 bases, with 8 bases between the two germline ends. The CDR3 sequence: CASSVGGMNIQYF. CDR3 nucleotide sequence: TGTGCCAGCAGCGTAGGAGGGATGAACATTCAGTACTTC.

By proportion, this clonotype is medium-sized. The chain joins TRBV20-1 to TRBJ2-7; 10 bases agree with TRBD1. V lost 1 base to trimming and J lost 2 bases; unmatched junction nucleotides: 5. Per germline, CDR1 DFQATT and CDR2 SNEGSKA (reference sequence). The CDR3 consists of 15 residues. The CDR3 DNA is TGCAGTGCTAGAGGGGGGACAGGGGACGCCTACGAGCAGTACTTC. As protein: CSARGGTGDAYEQYF.

Points on this clonotype: The junction does not match germline at one end; this may be a read error. The chain joins TRBV5-1 to TRBJ2-7, with TRBD2 identical over 10 bases. The CDR3 contains 16 residues. Germline V gene lookup returns CDR1 SGHRS and CDR2 YFSETQ. CDR3 sequence reads: CASSSGLAPSSYERYF. DNA for the CDR3: TGCGCCAGCAGCTCGGGACTAGCGCCGAGCTCCTACGAGCGGTACTTC.